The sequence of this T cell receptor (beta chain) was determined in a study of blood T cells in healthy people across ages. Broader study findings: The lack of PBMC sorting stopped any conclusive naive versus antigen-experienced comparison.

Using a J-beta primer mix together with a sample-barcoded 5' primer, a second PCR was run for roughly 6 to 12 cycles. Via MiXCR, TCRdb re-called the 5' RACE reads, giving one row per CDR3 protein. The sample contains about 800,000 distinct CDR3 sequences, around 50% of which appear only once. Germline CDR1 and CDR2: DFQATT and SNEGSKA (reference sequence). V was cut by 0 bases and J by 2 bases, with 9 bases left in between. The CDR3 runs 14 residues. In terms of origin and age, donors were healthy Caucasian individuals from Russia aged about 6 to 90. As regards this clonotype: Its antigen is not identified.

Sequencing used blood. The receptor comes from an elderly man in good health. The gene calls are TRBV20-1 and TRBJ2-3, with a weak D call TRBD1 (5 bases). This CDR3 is CSARDQGITDTQYF. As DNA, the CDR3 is TGCAGTGCTAGAGATCAGGGTATCACAGATACGCAGTATTTT.